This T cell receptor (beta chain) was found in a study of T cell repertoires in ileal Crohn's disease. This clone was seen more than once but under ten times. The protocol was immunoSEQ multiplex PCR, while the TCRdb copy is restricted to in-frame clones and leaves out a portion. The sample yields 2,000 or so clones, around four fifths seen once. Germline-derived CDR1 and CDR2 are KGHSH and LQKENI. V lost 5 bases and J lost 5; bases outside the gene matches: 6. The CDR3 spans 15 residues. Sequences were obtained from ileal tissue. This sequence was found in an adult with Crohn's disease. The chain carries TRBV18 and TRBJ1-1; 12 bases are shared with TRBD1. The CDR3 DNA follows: TGTGCCAGCTCAATCCGGGACAGGGGGCTGACTGAAGCTTTCTTT. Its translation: CASSIRDRGLTEAFF.